The 17 T cell receptor beta chains presented below share a single source sample, sequenced in a study of cytomegalovirus exposure and HLA in healthy donors (TCRdb year 2017). Preparation of the library involved the immunoSEQ multiplex PCR assay. Held by TCRdb, this immuneACCESS table contains in-frame sequences only and omits some clones. Under half of the omission traces to an unresolved V gene where checked; the cause of the rest is unknown. In all, the sample holds more than 250,000 clones, and about 85% of those were seen once. About 1.2% of the sample belongs to the ten largest clones. Material for sequencing was PBMCs. The source of these receptors is a young woman in good health and CMV-seropositive.

The sample holds one count of this clone. The chain joins TRBV27 to TRBJ2-7; TRBD1 aligns across 7 bases. After removal of 3 bases from V and 0 bases from J, the junction contained 11 bases not matched to a gene. The CDR3 totals 17 residues. Germline-derived CDR1 and CDR2 are MNHEY and SMNVEV (reference sequence). This chain's CDR3 is CASSFAATGRFSYEQYF. CDR3 coding DNA: TGTGCCAGCAGTTTCGCCGCGACAGGGCGTTTCTCCTACGAGCAGTACTTC.

This clone was observed a few times. J is TRBJ2-7 and V is TRBV5-4; no clear D. V was cut by 1 base and J by 2 bases, with 7 bases left in between. CDR1 and CDR2 (germline): SGHNT, YYREEE (reference sequence). This CDR3 comprises 13 residues. CDR3 sequence: CASSLTDTYEQYF. The CDR3 nucleotides are TGTGCCAGCAGCTTGACCGATACCTACGAGCAGTACTTC. The variable domain in full, completed from reference TRBV5-4 and TRBJ2-7, reads ETGVTQSPTHLIKTRGQQVTLRCSSQSGHNTVSWYQQALGQGPQFIFQYYREEENGRGNFPPRFSGLQFPNYSSELNVNALELDDSALYLCASSLTDTYEQYFGPGTRLTVT.

The chain couples TRBV29-1 to TRBJ1-1; 9 nucleotides line up with TRBD1. CDR1 and CDR2 (germline): SQVTM, ANQGSEA. With V trimmed by 6 bases and J by 8 bases, 7 bases remained unmatched. This CDR3 contains 12 residues. The CDR3 is CSVYGQGIEAFF. CDR3 DNA: TGCAGCGTCTATGGACAGGGGATAGAAGCTTTCTTT.

The V call is TRBV6-6, the J call TRBJ1-3; D not certain. Per the germline V gene, CDR1 is MNHNY and CDR2 is SVGAGI (reference sequence). V dropped 6 bases and J dropped 2 bases, with 11 bases sitting between them. The CDR3 runs to 14 residues. Written as DNA, the CDR3 is TGTGCCAGCAGCAACGGGGTCGCTGGAAACACCATATATTTT. Translated, it gives CASSNGVAGNTIYF.

The rearrangement joins TRBV27 to TRBJ2-7; TRBD2 matches at 9 bases. The length of the CDR3 is 16 residues. Germline V gene data show CDR1 as MNHEY and CDR2 as SMNVEV (reference sequence). Trimming cost V 4 bases and J 1 base; bases outside gene matches: 8. The CDR3 coding sequence is TGTGCCAGCAGTTCGTTAACTAGCGGGCCTTCCTACGAGCAGTACTTC. Protein product: CASSSLTSGPSYEQYF.

The rearrangement uses TRBV6-5 and TRBJ2-7; D possibly corresponds to TRBD1 (5 bases). The CDR3 runs 16 residues. Germline V CDR1 and CDR2: MNHEY, SVGAGI. Trimming left V 0 bases short and J 0 bases short, with 12 bases between. CDR3 residues: CASSYSFQGASYEQYF. CDR3 bases: TGTGCCAGCAGTTACTCGTTCCAGGGTGCCTCCTACGAGCAGTACTTC.

The CDR3, as DNA: TGTGCCAGCAGCCAGATGCTACAGGAAAAACTGTTTTTT. As protein: CASSQMLQEKLFF. This rearrangement joins TRBV7-9 to TRBJ1-4; D not certain. The CDR3 loop spans 13 amino acids. V was cut by 5 bases and J by 8 bases, with 12 bases left in between. Germline assignment: CDR1 SEHNR and CDR2 FQNEAQ (reference sequence).

This sequence joins TRBV18 and TRBJ2-7; a weak D match, TRBD2 (6 bases). This CDR3 contains 15 residues. V was cut by 1 base and J by 3 bases, with 13 bases left in between. The germline V gene has CDR1 KGHSH and CDR2 LQKENI. CDR3 in amino acids: CASSPRRDGGYEQYF. The CDR3 region has the DNA TGTGCCAGCTCACCACGTCGCGACGGGGGCTACGAGCAGTACTTC.

Here the CDR3 reads CASSSSRGPHEEQYF. CDR3 sequence (DNA): TGTGCCAGCAGCTCATCTCGGGGGCCCCATGAGGAGCAGTACTTC. The chain couples TRBV7-9 to TRBJ2-7, with D tentatively TRBD1 or TRBD2 (6 bases each). Germline V gene data show CDR1 as SEHNR and CDR2 as FQNEAQ (reference sequence). V lost 4 bases and J 7 bases, leaving 20 bases between the germline ends. The CDR3 extends over 15 amino acids.

This CDR3 reads CAWSPRGRGYEQYF. CDR3 DNA: TGTGCCTGGAGTCCTAGGGGACGTGGCTACGAGCAGTACTTC. V is TRBV30 and J is TRBJ2-7; D is perhaps TRBD1 or TRBD2 (5 bases each). Trimming took off 2 bases at V and 3 bases at J, with 14 bases between the two ends. The CDR3 is 14 amino acids. Germline values: CDR1 GTSNPN, CDR2 SVGIG (reference sequence).

The rearrangement joins TRBV5-1 to TRBJ2-5; D remains unclear. V lost 6 bases, J lost 4 bases, and 1 base lay in between. CDR1 SGHRS and CDR2 YFSETQ come from the germline V gene. The CDR3 is 9 residues long. CDR3 loop: CASIETQYF. For the CDR3, the DNA is TGCGCCAGCATAGAGACCCAGTACTTC.

This clone came up once. The rearrangement joins TRBV5-6 to TRBJ1-1; 9 bases are shared with TRBD1. CDR3 length: 15 amino acids. V lost 4 bases and J lost 1; bases outside the gene matches: 5. Germline V gene lookup returns CDR1 SGHDT and CDR2 YYEEEE. The CDR3 DNA reads as TGTGCCAGCAGCCTACAGGGGGCAGGGAACACTGAAGCTTTCTTT. Amino acids: CASSLQGAGNTEAFF.

This clone was seen only a few times. V and J are TRBV27 and TRBJ1-2; 9 bases are shared with TRBD1. The CDR3 is made up of 17 amino acids. Germline CDR1 is MNHEY and CDR2 is SMNVEV (reference sequence). V shed 5 bases and J 0 bases; nucleotides not matched to a gene: 10. The CDR3 DNA reads TGTGCCAGCAGTCCATACAGGGGGCGGATCCCTAACTATGGCTACACCTTC. Translated: CASSPYRGRIPNYGYTF.

The chain joins TRBV11-2 to TRBJ2-7; D might be TRBD2 (6 bases). The germline CDR1 and CDR2 sequences are SGHAT and FQNNGV. Between the trimmed V and J ends, which lost 0 bases and 6 bases, there was a span of 12 bases. The length of the CDR3 is 14 residues. DNA for the CDR3: TGTGCCAGCAGCTTAGACCCTGGGGGGTCCGAGCAGTACTTC. Amino acids: CASSLDPGGSEQYF.

This chain links TRBV27 with TRBJ1-5; D is unclear. Trimming removed 2 bases at V and 4 bases at J, with 6 bases between. CDR1 and CDR2 (germline): MNHEY, SMNVEV (reference sequence). This CDR3 spans 13 amino acids. The CDR3 region is CASSLDANQPQHF. In nucleotides, the CDR3 is TGTGCCAGCAGTTTAGACGCAAATCAGCCCCAGCATTTT.

The rearrangement links TRBV30 to TRBJ2-7; 8 nucleotides line up with TRBD1. V gave up 0 bases and J gave up 4 bases; unmatched junction bases: 11. The CDR3 is made up of 16 amino acids. In germline, CDR1 is GTSNPN, CDR2 SVGIG (reference sequence). CDR3 sequence reads: CAWSVVGQGLAYEQYF. CDR3 DNA: TGTGCCTGGAGTGTTGTAGGACAGGGTTTAGCTTACGAGCAGTACTTC.

As to this clone: A read error may explain this, as a much larger clone is one base away. The chain carries TRBV4-2 and TRBJ1-5; 7 nucleotides align to TRBD1. The germline V gene has CDR1 LGHNA and CDR2 YNFKEQ. The trim removed 4 bases at V and 3 bases at J, leaving 3 bases unmatched. CDR3 size: 14 residues. The CDR3 DNA follows: TGTGCCAGCAGCCCCACAGGGGACAATCAGCCCCAGCATTTT. Residues: CASSPTGDNQPQHF.